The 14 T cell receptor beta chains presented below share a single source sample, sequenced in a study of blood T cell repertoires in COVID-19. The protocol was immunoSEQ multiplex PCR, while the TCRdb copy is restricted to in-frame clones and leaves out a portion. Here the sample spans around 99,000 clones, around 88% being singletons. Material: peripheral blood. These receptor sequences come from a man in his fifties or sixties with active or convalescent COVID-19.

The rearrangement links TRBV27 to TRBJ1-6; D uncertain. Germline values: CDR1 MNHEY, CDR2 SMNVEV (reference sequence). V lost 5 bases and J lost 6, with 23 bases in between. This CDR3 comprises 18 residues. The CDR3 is CASSPLLGVRGLNSPLHF. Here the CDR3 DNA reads TGTGCCAGCAGTCCCCTACTGGGAGTACGCGGGCTTAATTCACCCCTCCACTTT.

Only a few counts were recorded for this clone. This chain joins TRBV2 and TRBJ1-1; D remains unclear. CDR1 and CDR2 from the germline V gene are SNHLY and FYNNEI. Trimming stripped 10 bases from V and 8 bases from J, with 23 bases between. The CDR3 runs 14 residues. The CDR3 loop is CATRGGSLIREAFF. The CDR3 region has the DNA TGTGCCACCCGAGGAGGCTCACTGATAAGGGAAGCTTTCTTT.

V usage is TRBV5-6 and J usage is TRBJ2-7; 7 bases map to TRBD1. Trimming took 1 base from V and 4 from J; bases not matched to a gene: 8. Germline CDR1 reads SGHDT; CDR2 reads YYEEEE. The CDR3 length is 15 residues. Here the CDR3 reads CASSLIGGASYEQYF. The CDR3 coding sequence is TGTGCCAGCAGCTTGATAGGGGGCGCCAGTTACGAGCAGTACTTC.

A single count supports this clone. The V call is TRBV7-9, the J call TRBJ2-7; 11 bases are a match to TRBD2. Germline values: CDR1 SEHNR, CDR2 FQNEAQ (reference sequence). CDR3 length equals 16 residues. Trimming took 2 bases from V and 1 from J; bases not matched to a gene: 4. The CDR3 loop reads CASSLRVAGGSYEQYF. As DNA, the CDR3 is TGTGCCAGCAGCTTAAGAGTAGCGGGAGGGTCCTACGAGCAGTACTTC.

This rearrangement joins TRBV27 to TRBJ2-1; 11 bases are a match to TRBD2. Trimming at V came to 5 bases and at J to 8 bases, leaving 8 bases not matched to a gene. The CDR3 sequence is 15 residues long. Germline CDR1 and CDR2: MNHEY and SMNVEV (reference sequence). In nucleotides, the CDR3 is TGTGCCAGCAGTACGTTAGCGGGAGGGGAAGATGAGCAGTTCTTC. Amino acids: CASSTLAGGEDEQFF.

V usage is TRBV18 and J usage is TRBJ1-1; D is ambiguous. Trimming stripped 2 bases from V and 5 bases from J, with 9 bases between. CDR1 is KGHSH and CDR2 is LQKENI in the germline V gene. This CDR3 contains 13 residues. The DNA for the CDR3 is TGTGCCAGCTCACCATCCGAGCGGACTGAAGCTTTCTTT. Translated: CASSPSERTEAFF.

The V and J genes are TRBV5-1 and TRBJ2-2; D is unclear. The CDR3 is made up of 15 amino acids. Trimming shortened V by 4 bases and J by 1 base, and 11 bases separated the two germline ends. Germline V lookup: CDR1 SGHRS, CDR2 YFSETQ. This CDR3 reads CASSVVPGNTGELFF. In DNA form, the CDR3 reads TGCGCCAGCAGCGTTGTGCCGGGGAACACCGGGGAGCTGTTTTTT.

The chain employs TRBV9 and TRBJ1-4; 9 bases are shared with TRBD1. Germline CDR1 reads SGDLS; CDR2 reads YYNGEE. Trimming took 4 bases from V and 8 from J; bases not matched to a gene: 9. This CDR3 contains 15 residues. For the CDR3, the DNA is TGTGCCAGCAGCATCCGGACAGGGGTAGGAGAAAAACTGTTTTTT. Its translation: CASSIRTGVGEKLFF.

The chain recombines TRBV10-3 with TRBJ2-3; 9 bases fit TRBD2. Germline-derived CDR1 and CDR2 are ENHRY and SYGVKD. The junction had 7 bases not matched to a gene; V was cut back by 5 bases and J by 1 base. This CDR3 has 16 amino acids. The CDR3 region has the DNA TGTGCCATCAGTCAGACTAGCGGAGGGGGCACAGATACGCAGTATTTT. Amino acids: CAISQTSGGGTDTQYF.

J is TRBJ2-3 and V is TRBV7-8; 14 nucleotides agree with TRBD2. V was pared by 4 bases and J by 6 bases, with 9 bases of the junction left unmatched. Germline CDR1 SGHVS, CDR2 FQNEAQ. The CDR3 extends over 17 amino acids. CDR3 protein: CASSSGTSGSGTDTQYF. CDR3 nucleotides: TGTGCCAGCAGCTCCGGGACTAGCGGGAGCGGGACCGATACGCAGTATTTT.

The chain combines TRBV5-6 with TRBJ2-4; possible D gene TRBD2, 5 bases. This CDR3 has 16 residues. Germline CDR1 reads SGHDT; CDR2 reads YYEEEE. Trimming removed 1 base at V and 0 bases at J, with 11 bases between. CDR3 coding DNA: TGTGCCAGCAGCTTGTCGAGCGGTCGAGCCAAAAACATTCAGTACTTC. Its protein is CASSLSSGRAKNIQYF.

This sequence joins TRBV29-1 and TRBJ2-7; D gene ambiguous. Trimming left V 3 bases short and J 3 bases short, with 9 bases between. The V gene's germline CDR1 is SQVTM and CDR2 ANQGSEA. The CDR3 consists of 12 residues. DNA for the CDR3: TGCAGCGTTGAGGGCAGAAACTACGAGCAGTACTTC. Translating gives CSVEGRNYEQYF.

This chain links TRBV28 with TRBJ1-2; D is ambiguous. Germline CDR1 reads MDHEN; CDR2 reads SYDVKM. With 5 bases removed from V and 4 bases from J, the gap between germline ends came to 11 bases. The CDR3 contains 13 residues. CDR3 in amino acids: CASSLTQSYGYTF. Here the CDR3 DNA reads TGTGCCAGCAGTCTCACACAGAGCTATGGCTACACCTTC.

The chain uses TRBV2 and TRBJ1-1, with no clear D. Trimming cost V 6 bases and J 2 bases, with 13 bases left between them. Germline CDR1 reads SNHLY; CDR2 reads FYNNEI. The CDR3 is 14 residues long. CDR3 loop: CASRTTEGNTEAFF. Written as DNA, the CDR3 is TGTGCCAGCAGAACTACGGAAGGAAACACTGAAGCTTTCTTT. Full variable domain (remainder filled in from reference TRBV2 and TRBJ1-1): EPEVTQTPSHQVTQMGQEVILRCVPISNHLYFYWYRQILGQKVEFLVSFYNNEISEKSEIFDDQFSVERPDGSNFTLKIRSTKLEDSAMYFCASRTTEGNTEAFFGQGTRLTVV.